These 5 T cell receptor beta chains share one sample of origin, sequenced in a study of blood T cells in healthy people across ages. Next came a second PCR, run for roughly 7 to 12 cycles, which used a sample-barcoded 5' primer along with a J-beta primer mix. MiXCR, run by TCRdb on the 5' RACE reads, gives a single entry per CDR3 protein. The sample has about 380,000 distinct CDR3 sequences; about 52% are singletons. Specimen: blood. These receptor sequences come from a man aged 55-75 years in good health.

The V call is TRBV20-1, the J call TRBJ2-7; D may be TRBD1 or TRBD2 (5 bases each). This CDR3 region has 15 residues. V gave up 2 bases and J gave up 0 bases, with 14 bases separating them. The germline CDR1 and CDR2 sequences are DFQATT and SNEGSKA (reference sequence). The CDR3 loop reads CSARSGTTSSYEQYF. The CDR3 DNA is TGCAGTGCTAGAAGTGGGACGACGAGCTCCTACGAGCAGTACTTC.

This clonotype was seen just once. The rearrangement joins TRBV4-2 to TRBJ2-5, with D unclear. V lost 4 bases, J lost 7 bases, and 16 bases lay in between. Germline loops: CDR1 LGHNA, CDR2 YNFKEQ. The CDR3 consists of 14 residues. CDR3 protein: CASSPRPSPGTQYF. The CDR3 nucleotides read TGTGCCAGCAGCCCACGGCCCTCCCCGGGGACCCAGTACTTC.

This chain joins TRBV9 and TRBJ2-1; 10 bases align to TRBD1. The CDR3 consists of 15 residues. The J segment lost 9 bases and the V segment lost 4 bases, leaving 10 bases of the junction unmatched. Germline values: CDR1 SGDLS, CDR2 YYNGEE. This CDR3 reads CASSQRDRGSGEQFF. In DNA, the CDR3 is TGTGCCAGCAGCCAACGGGACAGGGGAAGTGGTGAGCAGTTCTTC.

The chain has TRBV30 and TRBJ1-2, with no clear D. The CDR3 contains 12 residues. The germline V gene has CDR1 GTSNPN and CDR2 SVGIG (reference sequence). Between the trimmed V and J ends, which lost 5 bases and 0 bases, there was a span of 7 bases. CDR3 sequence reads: CAWGIANYGYTF. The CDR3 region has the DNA TGTGCCTGGGGCATAGCTAACTATGGCTACACCTTC.

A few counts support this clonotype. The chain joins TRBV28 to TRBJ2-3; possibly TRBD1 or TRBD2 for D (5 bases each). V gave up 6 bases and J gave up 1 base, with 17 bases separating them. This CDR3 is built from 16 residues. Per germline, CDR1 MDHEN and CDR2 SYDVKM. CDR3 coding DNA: TGTGCCAGCAGGACCTCGAGGGGATGGGGCACAGATACGCAGTATTTT. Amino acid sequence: CASRTSRGWGTDTQYF.